Below, one T cell receptor (beta chain) is given with its context. This CDR3 comprises 14 residues. V was cut by 5 bases and J by 6 bases, with 13 bases left in between. Germline V gene data show CDR1 as SEHNR and CDR2 as FQNEAQ (reference sequence). This specimen comes from a study of graft-versus-host responses after intestinal transplantation. The protocol was immunoSEQ multiplex PCR, while the TCRdb copy is restricted to in-frame clones and leaves out a portion. This table has more than 25,000 clones, 85% to 95% appearing once. Sequenced material: PBMCs, taken 18 days after transplant. The receptor's source is a human patient who received an intestinal transplant, so some T cells may come from the graft donor. The rearrangement uses TRBV7-9 and TRBJ1-4, with no clear D. This CDR3 reads CASSPVAPYEKLFF. CDR3 DNA sequence: TGTGCCAGCAGCCCAGTGGCCCCCTATGAAAAACTGTTTTTT. Supplemented by reference TRBV7-9 and TRBJ1-4, the full variable domain reads DTGVSQNPRHKITKRGQNVTFRCDPISEHNRLYWYRQTLGQGPEFLTYFQNEAQLEKSRLLSDRFSAERPKGSFSTLEIQRTEQGDSAMYLCASSPVAPYEKLFFGSGTQLSVL.